This TCR beta chain was recorded in a study of neurological immune-mediated disorders. Findings and caveats of the study: Among 34 multiple sclerosis patients, 18 had repertoires that phylogenetic grouping placed in one related-CDR3 cluster, a possible signature. The authors found no clinical or MRI feature associated with the multiple sclerosis repertoire cluster. None of the CDR3 amino acid sequences in expanded clones turned up in more than one subject, which points to private repertoires in all groups.

J gave up 2 bases and V 4 bases, and 7 bases lay outside the gene matches. Germline V gene lookup returns CDR1 SGHRS and CDR2 YFSETQ. The CDR3 is 18 amino acids. The team produced cDNA through 5'RACE using 10-nucleotide random UMIs. MiXCR, run by TCRdb on the 5' RACE reads, gives a single entry per CDR3 protein. Found here are 100,000 or so distinct CDR3 sequences, 3.5% of them singletons; the top ten hold 6%. This clonotype has a count of ten or more. The antigen is undetermined. The specimen was PBMCs. This clonotype was obtained from a woman aged 18-30 years with multiple sclerosis. The chain uses TRBV5-1 and TRBJ2-1; TRBD2 matches 15 bases. This CDR3 is CASSPWTSGGVTYNEQFF. DNA of the CDR3: TGCGCCAGCAGCCCCTGGACTAGCGGGGGGGTGACCTACAATGAGCAGTTCTTC.